This TCR beta chain is from a study of T cell responses to AZD1222 COVID-19 vaccine. Study in general: Timing groups of about 4 and about 12 weeks for second doses were pooled. General study results and limits: Clonal diversity was possibly underestimated; the donors were predominantly white British and more often female.

With regard to this clone: As yet, its antigen is unknown.

This CDR3 has 14 amino acids. Trimming at V came to 1 base and at J to 5 bases, leaving 1 base not matched to a gene. Per the germline V gene, CDR1 is SEHNR and CDR2 is FQNEAQ (reference sequence). Profiled with immunoSEQ multiplex PCR; TCRdb holds only in-frame clones, not every one. The table records about 140,000 clones, around 90% of them present only once. This TCR was sampled from an adult in good health. The V gene is TRBV7-9, the J gene TRBJ2-3; 9 bases line up with TRBD2. Sequencing used peripheral blood, obtained on day 0 of AZD1222 vaccination. The CDR3 nucleotides read TGTGCCAGCAGCTTAGTAGCGGGGGTAGATACGCAGTATTTT. Translating gives CASSLVAGVDTQYF.